The text below deals with one T cell receptor (beta chain). This clone was picked up one time. The antigen this receptor binds is unknown. Per-base quality was not reported, and no clone a single base away is much larger than it. The CDR3 runs 16 amino acids, cysteine and phenylalanine included. Left in the record is the CDR3 DNA by itself, 48 bases read in frame from the first base. Trimming costs V 2 bases and J 5 bases, and their ends lie 15 bases apart. From a lookup of the germline V gene, CDR1 and CDR2 are LGHNA and YNFKEQ. Each PCR received spiked-in synthetic TCR analog templates so that absolute template abundance could be estimated from read counts. Using the immunoSEQ assay, TCRbeta CDR3 regions were amplified from genomic DNA with bias-controlled V and J gene primers. Rearranged TCRbeta segments were sequenced at approximately 20X coverage. Per the authors' processing: Clustering was used to correct sequencing errors, and CDR3s were annotated against IMGT so that V, D and J genes could be assigned. Only productive TCRbeta rearrangements were used in downstream analyses, excluding out-of-frame or stop-codon sequences. Clonality was calculated as one minus the Shannon entropy normalized by the log of the number of unique productive sequences. Fisher's exact test with Benjamini-Hochberg correction, at a threshold of adjusted p below 0.01, was used to find clones that differed between time points or between blood and tumor. Here the immuneACCESS table is served through TCRdb, limited to in-frame sequences with V and J called. Missing clones are a known gap in these copies; in checked studies unresolved V genes cover under half, and the rest lacks a known reason. D and trimming were read from the DNA, whereas the V and J calls and clone size are those reported in that table. This sample holds 15,000 to 20,000 clones; about 89% were observed only once. Roughly an eighth of the sample belongs to the ten largest clones.

The entry originates in a study of PD-L1 blockade in urothelial cancer (dated by TCRdb to 2016 to 2017). Broadly, across the study: Every patient began therapy in the mid-2010s and was given atezolizumab 1,200 mg intravenously every 3 weeks. About nine tenths of the roughly 29 patients were identified as males with urothelial cancer of bladder origin, and a prior smoking history was reported by 18 of 29 patients. An ECOG performance status of 0 or 1 was recorded for the patients, and 0 to 3 prior chemotherapy regimens had been received by the patients. Twenty-nine patients had pretreatment blood TCR-seq, roughly 25 had at least one posttreatment blood collection, and roughly 25 had tumor TCR-seq. In the same patients, whole exome sequencing and RNA sequencing of pretreatment tumors were performed in addition to TCR sequencing. A median of 141,255 T cells and 83,000 or so unique TCRs was obtained from blood samples, and a median clonality of 0.080 was observed. About 10 patients achieved durable clinical benefit and about 19 did not. Progression-free survival longer than 6 months counted as durable clinical benefit, and TCR features were additionally tested against both progression-free and overall survival. TCR sequencing covered pretreatment tumor samples and matched, serially collected peripheral blood taken before and after atezolizumab treatment. Blood samples were analyzed at two time points: 3 weeks after treatment start (second dose) and 6 weeks after treatment start. Somatic, immune and clinical correlates of response to PD-L1 blockade with atezolizumab in urothelial cancer were the focus of an exploratory multi-omic analysis. Study-level results and caveats: A pretreatment peripheral blood TCR clonality below the median was linked to improved progression-free and overall survival. Greater expansion of tumor-associated TCR clones in peripheral blood 3 weeks after the start of treatment was observed in patients with durable benefit (n of about 22, p = 0.022). Small sample size (n ≈ 29) and many exploratory analyses mean the results are intended to be hypothesis-generating.

The sample's time point label is to be understood as: pretreatment peripheral blood. A total of 25 to 35 patients with locally advanced or metastatic urothelial carcinoma, treated at Memorial Sloan Kettering on a trial protocol, made up the cohort. Peripheral blood mononuclear cells were collected pretreatment and during treatment, at between 1 and 8 total time points per patient. The Qiagen DNeasy Blood extraction kit was used to purify genomic DNA from total PBMCs and from tumor samples. Collected pretreatment and during treatment, PBMCs were isolated and stored as previously described. Recombination connected TRBV4-2 to TRBJ2-2; the D segment could be TRBD1, given 6 matching bases. The sequence derives from an older man with urothelial cancer. The source material was PBMCs, sampled around atezolizumab (anti-PD-L1) treatment. The DNA reads TGTGCCAGCAGCCAATCCGGGACAATTGGGACCGGGGAGCTGTTTTTT. Translated, it reads CASSQSGTIGTGELFF.